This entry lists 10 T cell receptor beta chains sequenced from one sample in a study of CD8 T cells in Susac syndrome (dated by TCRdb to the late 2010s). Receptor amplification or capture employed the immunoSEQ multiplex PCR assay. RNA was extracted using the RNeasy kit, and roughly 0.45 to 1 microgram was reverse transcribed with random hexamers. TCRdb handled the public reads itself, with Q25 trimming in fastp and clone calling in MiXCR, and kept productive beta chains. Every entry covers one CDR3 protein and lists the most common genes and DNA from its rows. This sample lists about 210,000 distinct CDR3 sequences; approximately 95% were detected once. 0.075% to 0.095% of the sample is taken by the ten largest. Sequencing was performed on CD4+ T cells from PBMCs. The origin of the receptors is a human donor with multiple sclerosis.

DNA for the CDR3: TGTGCCAGTAGAGATGCGGATCGGCGCGGCTACACCTTC. The encoded protein is CASRDADRRGYTF. The rearrangement uses TRBV19 and TRBJ1-2; the D is unclear. V lost 6 bases and J 8 bases, leaving 16 bases between the germline ends. The V gene's germline CDR1 is LNHDA and CDR2 SQIVND (reference sequence). This CDR3 is 13 amino acids long.

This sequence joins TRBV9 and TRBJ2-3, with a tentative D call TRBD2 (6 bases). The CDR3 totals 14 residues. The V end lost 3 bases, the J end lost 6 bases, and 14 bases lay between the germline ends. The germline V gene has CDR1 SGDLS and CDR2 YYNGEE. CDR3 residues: CASSAGARGDTQYF. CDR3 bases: TGTGCCAGCAGCGCTGGGGCCCGGGGGGATACGCAGTATTTT.

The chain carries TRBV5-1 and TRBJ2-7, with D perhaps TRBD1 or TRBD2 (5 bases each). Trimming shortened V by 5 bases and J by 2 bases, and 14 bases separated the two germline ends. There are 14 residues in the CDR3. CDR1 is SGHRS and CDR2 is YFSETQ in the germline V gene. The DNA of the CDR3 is TGCGCCAGCAGTTCCGGGACCCCTCCCTACGAGCAGTACTTC. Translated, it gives CASSSGTPPYEQYF.

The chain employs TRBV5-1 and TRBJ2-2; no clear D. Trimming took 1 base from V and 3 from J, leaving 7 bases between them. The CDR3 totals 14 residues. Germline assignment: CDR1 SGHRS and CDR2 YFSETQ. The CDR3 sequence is CASSLTTDTGELFF. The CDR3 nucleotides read TGCGCCAGCAGCTTGACCACAGACACCGGGGAGCTGTTTTTT.

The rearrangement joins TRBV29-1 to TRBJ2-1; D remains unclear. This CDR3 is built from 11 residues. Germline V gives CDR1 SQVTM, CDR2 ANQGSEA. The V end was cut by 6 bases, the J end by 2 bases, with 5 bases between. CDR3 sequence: CSVKTYNEQFF. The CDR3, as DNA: TGCAGCGTCAAAACCTACAATGAGCAGTTCTTC.

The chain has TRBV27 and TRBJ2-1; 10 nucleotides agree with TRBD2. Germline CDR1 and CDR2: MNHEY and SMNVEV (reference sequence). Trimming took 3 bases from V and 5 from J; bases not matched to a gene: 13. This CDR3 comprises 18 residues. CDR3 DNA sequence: TGTGCCAGCAGTTTGCGCCCCCGAAGGACTAGCGGCAACAATGAGCAGTTCTTC. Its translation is CASSLRPRRTSGNNEQFF.

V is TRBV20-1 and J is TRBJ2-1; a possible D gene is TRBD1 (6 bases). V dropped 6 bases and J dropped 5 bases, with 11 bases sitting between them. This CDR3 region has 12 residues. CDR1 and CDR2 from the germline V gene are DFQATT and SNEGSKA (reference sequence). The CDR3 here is CSAPRGNNEQFF. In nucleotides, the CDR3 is TGCAGTGCACCAAGGGGGAACAATGAGCAGTTCTTC.

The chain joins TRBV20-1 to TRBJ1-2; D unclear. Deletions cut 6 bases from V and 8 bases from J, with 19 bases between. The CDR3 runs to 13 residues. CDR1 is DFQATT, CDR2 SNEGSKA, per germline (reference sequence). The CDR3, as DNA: TGCAGTGCCCCCACCGCGGGCCAGAGCGGCTACACCTTC. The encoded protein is CSAPTAGQSGYTF.

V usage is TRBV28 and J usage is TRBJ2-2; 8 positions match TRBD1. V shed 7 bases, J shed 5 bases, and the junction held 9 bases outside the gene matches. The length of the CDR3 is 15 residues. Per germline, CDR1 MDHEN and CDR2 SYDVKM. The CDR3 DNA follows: TGTGCCAGCACCCTGGACAGGGTTCGGACCGGGGAGCTGTTTTTT. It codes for CASTLDRVRTGELFF. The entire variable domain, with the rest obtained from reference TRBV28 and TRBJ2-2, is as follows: DVKVTQSSRYLVKRTGEKVFLECVQDMDHENMFWYRQDPGLGLRLIYFSYDVKMKEKGDIPEGYSVSREKKERFSLILESASTNQTSMYLCASTLDRVRTGELFFGEGSRLTVL.

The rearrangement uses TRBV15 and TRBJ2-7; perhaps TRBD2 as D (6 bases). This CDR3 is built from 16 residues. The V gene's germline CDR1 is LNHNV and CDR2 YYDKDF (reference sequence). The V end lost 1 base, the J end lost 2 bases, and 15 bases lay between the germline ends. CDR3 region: CATSRVVGRGAYEQYF. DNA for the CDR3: TGTGCCACCAGCAGAGTGGTCGGGAGAGGGGCCTACGAGCAGTACTTC.